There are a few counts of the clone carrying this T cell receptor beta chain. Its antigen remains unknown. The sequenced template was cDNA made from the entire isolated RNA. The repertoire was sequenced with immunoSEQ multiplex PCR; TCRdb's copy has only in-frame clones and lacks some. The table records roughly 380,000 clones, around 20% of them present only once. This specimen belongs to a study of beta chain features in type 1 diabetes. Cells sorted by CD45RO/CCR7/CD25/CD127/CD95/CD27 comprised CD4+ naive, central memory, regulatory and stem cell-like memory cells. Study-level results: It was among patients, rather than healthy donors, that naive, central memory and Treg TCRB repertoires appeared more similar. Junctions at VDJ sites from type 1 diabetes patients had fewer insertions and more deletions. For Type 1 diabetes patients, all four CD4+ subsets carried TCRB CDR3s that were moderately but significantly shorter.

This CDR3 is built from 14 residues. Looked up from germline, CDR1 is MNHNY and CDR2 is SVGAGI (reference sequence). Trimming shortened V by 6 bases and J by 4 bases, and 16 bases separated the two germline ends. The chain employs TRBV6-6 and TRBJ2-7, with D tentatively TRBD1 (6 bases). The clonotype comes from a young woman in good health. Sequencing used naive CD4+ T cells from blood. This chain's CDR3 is CASSITRGGYEQYF. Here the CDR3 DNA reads TGTGCCAGCAGCATTACCAGGGGTGGGTACGAGCAGTACTTC.